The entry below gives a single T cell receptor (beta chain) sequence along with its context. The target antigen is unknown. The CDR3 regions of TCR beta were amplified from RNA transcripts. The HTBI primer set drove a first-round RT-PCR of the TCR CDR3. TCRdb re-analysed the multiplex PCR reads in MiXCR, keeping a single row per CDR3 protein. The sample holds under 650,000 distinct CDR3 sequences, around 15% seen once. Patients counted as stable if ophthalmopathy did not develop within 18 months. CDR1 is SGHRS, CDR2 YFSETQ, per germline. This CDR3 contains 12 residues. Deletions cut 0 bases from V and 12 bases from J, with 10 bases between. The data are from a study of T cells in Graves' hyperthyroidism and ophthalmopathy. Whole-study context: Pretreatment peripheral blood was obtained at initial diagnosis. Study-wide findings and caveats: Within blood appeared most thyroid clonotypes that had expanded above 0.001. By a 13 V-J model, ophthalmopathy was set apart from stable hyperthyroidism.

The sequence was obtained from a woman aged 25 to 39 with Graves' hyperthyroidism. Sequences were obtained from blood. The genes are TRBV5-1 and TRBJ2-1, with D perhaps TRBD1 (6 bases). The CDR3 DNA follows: TGCGCCAGCAGCTTGGCCACAGGGTTGCAGTTCTTC. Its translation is CASSLATGLQFF.